The 11 T cell receptor beta chains below were found in one sample sequenced in a study of T cells after yellow fever vaccination. TCRdb processed the 5' RACE reads anew with MiXCR; each CDR3 protein has one entry. The sample lists about 430,000 distinct CDR3 sequences; about 19% were seen once. The sequences come from PBMCs, collected before the yellow fever booster vaccination. These receptors all come from a man aged 18 to 29 who received the YFV17D yellow fever vaccine.

This rearrangement joins TRBV20-1 to TRBJ2-4; a weak D match, TRBD2 (5 bases). Trimming took 6 bases from V and 1 from J, leaving 13 bases between them. The CDR3 spans 14 residues. CDR1 and CDR2 (germline): DFQATT, SNEGSKA (reference sequence). This CDR3 is CSALEGRAKNIQYF. CDR3 bases: TGCAGTGCCCTTGAGGGCAGGGCCAAAAACATTCAGTACTTC.

The sample holds a few counts of this clonotype. This chain connects TRBV10-3 to TRBJ1-2; TRBD1 aligns across 8 bases. The CDR3 length is 15 residues. CDR1 and CDR2 from the germline V gene are ENHRY and SYGVKD. V was pared by 3 bases and J by 7 bases, with 10 bases of the junction left unmatched. As DNA, the CDR3 is TGTGCCATCAGTGACCCGACAGGGGTGGTGGTTGGCTACACCTTC. Protein sequence: CAISDPTGVVVGYTF.

This clonotype came up a few times. The chain joins TRBV29-1 to TRBJ2-3; 7 bases agree with TRBD2. CDR1 is SQVTM, CDR2 ANQGSEA, per germline. The CDR3 is 17 amino acids. V trimming: 8 bases; J trimming: 2 bases; junction bases outside the gene matches: 19. The CDR3 DNA follows: TGCAGCTCGAGGAGAAGCGGGGACTACCATCACACAGATACGCAGTATTTT. Amino acids: CSSRRSGDYHHTDTQYF.

The V call is TRBV5-6, the J call TRBJ1-1; D is possibly TRBD1 (5 bases). Germline values: CDR1 SGHDT, CDR2 YYEEEE. V was shortened by 3 bases and J by 7 bases, with 16 bases between the two germline ends. This CDR3 is 14 amino acids long. The CDR3 region is CASSWGSDRLEAFF. As DNA, the CDR3 is TGTGCCAGCAGCTGGGGGTCGGACCGACTTGAAGCTTTCTTT. Using reference TRBV5-6 and TRBJ1-1 for the parts outside the CDR3, the full variable domain is DAGVTQSPTHLIKTRGQQVTLRCSPKSGHDTVSWYQQALGQGPQFIFQYYEEEERQRGNFPDRFSGHQFPNYSSELNVNALLLGDSALYLCASSWGSDRLEAFFGQGTRLTVV.

This clonotype was observed at least ten times. CDR3 sequence (DNA): TGTGCCAGCAGTATGGGGGCGAAGGATACGCAGTATTTT. Protein: CASSMGAKDTQYF. This chain connects TRBV6-5 to TRBJ2-3, with D possibly TRBD1 on 6 matching bases. The V end was cut by 5 bases, the J end by 6 bases, with 12 bases between. The CDR3 is made up of 13 amino acids. From germline, CDR1 is MNHEY and CDR2 SVGAGI.

Of note for this clonotype: Mismatch with germline at one junction end may stem from a read error. The rearrangement joins TRBV12-3 or TRBV12-4 to TRBJ2-2; 11 nucleotides match TRBD1. The CDR3 length is 16 residues. This chain's CDR3 is CASTNPGQGGTEELFF. For the CDR3, the DNA is TGTGCCAGCACAAACCCGGGACAGGGGGGAACCGAGGAGCTGTTTTTT.

A few counts support this clonotype. The V call is TRBV12-3 or TRBV12-4, the J call TRBJ1-5, with TRBD1 as a possible D gene (5 bases). The V and J ends lost 6 bases and 0 bases respectively, with 12 bases between them. The CDR3 consists of 15 residues. The CDR3 sequence is CASSSGHLSNQPQHF. CDR3 coding DNA: TGTGCCAGCAGCTCAGGACACCTTAGCAATCAGCCCCAGCATTTT.

This clonotype was observed a single time. This chain links TRBV19 with TRBJ2-1, with 9 nucleotides matching TRBD2. With V trimmed by 1 base and J by 0 bases, 1 base remained unmatched. CDR1 is LNHDA, CDR2 SQIVND, per germline (reference sequence). The CDR3 consists of 16 residues. The CDR3 loop reads CASSIVRGGSYNEQFF. In DNA form, the CDR3 reads TGTGCCAGTAGTATAGTGCGGGGGGGCTCCTACAATGAGCAGTTCTTC.

In its sample, this clonotype was seen a few times. This chain uses TRBV5-1 with TRBJ2-2; 11 nucleotides match TRBD2. Germline values: CDR1 SGHRS, CDR2 YFSETQ. The ends lost 0 bases at V and 5 bases at J; junction bases unmatched: 3. This CDR3 is built from 16 residues. The CDR3 bases are TGCGCCAGCAGCTTGGTTGCTAGCGGGGGGACCGGGGAGCTGTTTTTT. Amino acid sequence: CASSLVASGGTGELFF.

The V and J genes are TRBV5-1 and TRBJ1-1, with 7 bases identical to TRBD1. The V gene end was trimmed by 4 bases and the J gene end by 3 bases; junction bases not matched to a gene: 12. CDR3 length: 16 residues. Germline CDR1 and CDR2: SGHRS and YFSETQ. The CDR3 coding sequence is TGCGCCAGCAGCCCCGTGACAGGGATTGGGGACACTGAAGCTTTCTTT. Protein sequence: CASSPVTGIGDTEAFF.

There are a few counts of this clonotype. The rearrangement links TRBV28 to TRBJ2-3, with D perhaps matching TRBD1 (5 bases). The germline V gene encodes CDR1 MDHEN and CDR2 SYDVKM. This CDR3 is 15 amino acids long. Trimming removed 5 bases at V and 3 bases at J, with 15 bases between. The CDR3 DNA reads TGTGCCAGCAGTAAAGGGGCCATATTTACAGATACGCAGTATTTT. This translates into CASSKGAIFTDTQYF. Full variable domain (missing parts from reference TRBV28 and TRBJ2-3): DVKVTQSSRYLVKRTGEKVFLECVQDMDHENMFWYRQDPGLGLRLIYFSYDVKMKEKGDIPEGYSVSREKKERFSLILESASTNQTSMYLCASSKGAIFTDTQYFGPGTRLTVL.